This T cell receptor (beta chain) was found in a study of CD8 T cells in ankylosing spondylitis. Regarding the study as a whole: Past research had described some motif variants in reactive arthritis synovial fluid and blood. Enrichment of disease-linked clones was reportedly significant in matched ankylosing spondylitis synovial fluid.

TCR beta libraries were made by quantitative 5'-RACE with molecular barcodes. Each CDR3 protein gets one entry after TCRdb re-called the 5' RACE reads with MiXCR. The sample records 300,000 to 350,000 distinct CDR3 sequences, roughly 14% being singletons. In germline, CDR1 is SGHDT, CDR2 YYEEEE. V was clipped by 4 bases and J by 5 bases, with 21 bases between them. The CDR3 is 16 amino acids. Details on this clonotype: Its antigen is not identified.

The TCR originated in a male donor with ankylosing spondylitis or in good health (not recorded which). The V and J genes are TRBV5-6 and TRBJ1-2, with D maybe TRBD1 (5 bases). The sequenced sample was blood, either unsorted or a sorted T cell fraction (not recorded which). CDR3 DNA sequence: TGTGCCAGCAGCCCCTCGGGGCAGTCGACTCGGTATGGCTACACCTTC. It is translated as CASSPSGQSTRYGYTF.